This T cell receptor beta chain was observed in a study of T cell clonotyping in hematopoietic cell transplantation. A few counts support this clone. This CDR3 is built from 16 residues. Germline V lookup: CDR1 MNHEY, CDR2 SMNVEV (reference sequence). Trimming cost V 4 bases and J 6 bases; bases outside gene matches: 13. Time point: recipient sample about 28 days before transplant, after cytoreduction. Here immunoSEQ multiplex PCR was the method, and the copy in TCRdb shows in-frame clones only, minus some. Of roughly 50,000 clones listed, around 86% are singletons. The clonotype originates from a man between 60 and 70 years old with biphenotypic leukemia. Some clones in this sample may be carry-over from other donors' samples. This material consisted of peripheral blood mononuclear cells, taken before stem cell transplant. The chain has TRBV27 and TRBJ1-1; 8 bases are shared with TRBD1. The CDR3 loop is CASSSAQGAPGAEAFF. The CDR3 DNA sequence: TGTGCCAGCAGTTCGGCTCAGGGGGCGCCGGGCGCTGAAGCTTTCTTT.